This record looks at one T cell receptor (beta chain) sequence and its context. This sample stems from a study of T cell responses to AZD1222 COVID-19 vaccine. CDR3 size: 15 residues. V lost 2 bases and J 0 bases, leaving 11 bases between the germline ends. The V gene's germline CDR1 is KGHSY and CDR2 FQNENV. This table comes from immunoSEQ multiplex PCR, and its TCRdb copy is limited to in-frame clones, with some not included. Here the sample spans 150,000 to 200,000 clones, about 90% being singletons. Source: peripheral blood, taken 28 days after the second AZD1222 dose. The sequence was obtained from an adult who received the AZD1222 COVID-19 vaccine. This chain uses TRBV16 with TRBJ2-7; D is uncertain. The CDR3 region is CASSQERGYSYEQYF. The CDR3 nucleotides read TGTGCCAGCAGCCAAGAGAGAGGATACTCCTACGAGCAGTACTTC.